This T cell receptor beta chain was identified during a study of a mutant IDH1 vaccine in newly diagnosed glioma. With respect to this clone: Its antigen remains unknown.

Profiled with immunoSEQ multiplex PCR; TCRdb holds only in-frame clones, not every one. Of tens of thousands of clones listed, 70% to 85% are singletons. Sample time point: week 47, end of study. With topical imiquimod, each dose of the vaccine consisted of 300 ug of mutant IDH1 20-mer peptide. The sequence came from a young man with glioma. Some clones in this sample may be carry-over from other donors' samples. The sample here was PBMCs, taken from a glioma patient whose treatment included an IDH1 peptide vaccine.

The CDR3, as DNA: TGTGCCACCAGCAGAGATCTTGCGACCCCAGGGACCCAGTACTTC. Translated, it gives CATSRDLATPGTQYF. The chain links TRBV15 to TRBJ2-5; D is unresolved. The CDR3 sequence is 15 residues long. V was pared by 0 bases and J by 7 bases, with 15 bases between. Germline V gene data show CDR1 as LNHNV and CDR2 as YYDKDF (reference sequence).